Listed here are 30 T cell receptor gamma chains from one sample, sequenced in a study of gamma-delta T cells after stem cell transplantation. TCRdb processed the RT-PCR reads again with the CATT caller. There are roughly 2,000 gamma-chain clones in the sample; over 1.5% occur only once, and just over 35% lies in the top ten. The sample comprised gamma-delta T cells. These receptors all stem from a human donor. It is not recorded whose cells these are; they may come from a transplant donor.

Points on this clone: The protein in TCRdb stems from a much larger clone and differs at residue 7 from this DNA's translation, likely a read error; here the protein is translated from the DNA. The chain joins TRGV9 to TRGJP. The CDR3 consists of 16 residues. The ends lost 2 bases at V and 5 bases at J; junction bases unmatched: 3. Germline CDR1 and CDR2: GITISATS and ISYDGTV (reference sequence). The CDR3 DNA reads TGTGCCTTGTGGGAGGCCGAAGAGTTGGGCAAAAAAATCAAGGTATTT. It codes for CALWEAEELGKKIKVF.

On this clone: A read error is possible here, since a much larger clone lies one base away. Other DNA sequences in this sample translate to the same CDR3. The chain couples TRGV4 to TRGJ1 or TRGJ2. The CDR3 consists of 14 residues. Germline V gene sequence: CDR1 EGSTGY, CDR2 YDSYTSSV. The CDR3 nucleotides are TGTGCCACTTGGGATGGCCCTTTAGATTATAAGAAACTCTTT. It is translated as CATWDGPLDYKKLF.

The rearrangement joins TRGV9 to TRGJP. V lost 3 bases, J lost 7 bases, and 6 bases stayed unmatched. The germline gives CDR1 GITISATS, CDR2 ISYDGTV (reference sequence). This CDR3 has 16 amino acids. This CDR3 is CALWELYELGKKIKVF. CDR3 coding DNA: TGTGCCTTGTGGGAGTTGTATGAGTTGGGCAAAAAAATCAAGGTATTT.

This clone showed up just a few times. Given a much more abundant clone one base away, this may be a read error. In the same sample, other DNA sequences code for this CDR3. V gene TRGV9 combines with J gene TRGJP. The CDR3 has 17 residues. The germline V gene has CDR1 GITISATS and CDR2 ISYDGTV (reference sequence). In nucleotides, the CDR3 is TGTGCCTTGTGGGAGCCCACTGGCGAGTTGGGCAAAAAGATCAAGGTATTT. This translates into CALWEPTGELGKKIKVF.

Judged by abundance, this clone is medium-sized. The same CDR3 can be traced to other DNA sequences in this sample. This chain links TRGV2 with TRGJP2. Germline lookup yields CDR1 EGSNGY and CDR2 YDSYNSKV. This CDR3 is built from 17 residues. V trimming: 1 base; J trimming: 3 bases; junction bases outside the gene matches: 11. CDR3 sequence: CATWDGYPLCSDWIKTF. CDR3 DNA: TGTGCCACCTGGGACGGCTACCCATTGTGTAGTGATTGGATCAAGACGTTT.

This clone is medium-sized (0.01 to 0.1%). Other DNA variants within this sample encode the same CDR3. The chain has TRGV9 and TRGJP. J gave up 7 bases and V 0 bases, and 3 bases lay outside the gene matches. This CDR3 region has 16 residues. The germline V gene has CDR1 GITISATS and CDR2 ISYDGTV (reference sequence). This chain's CDR3 is CALWEVEELGKKIKVF. CDR3 in DNA: TGTGCCTTGTGGGAGGTGGAGGAGTTGGGCAAAAAAATCAAGGTATTT.

This clone ranks as medium-sized. The chain is built from TRGV9 and TRGJP. This CDR3 is 16 amino acids long. Germline trimming cut 5 bases from V and 7 bases from J; bases unmatched to any gene: 8. The V gene's germline CDR1 is GITISATS and CDR2 ISYDGTV (reference sequence). This chain's CDR3 is CALWVPGELGKKIKVF. The CDR3 DNA reads as TGTGCCTTGTGGGTTCCTGGGGAGTTGGGCAAAAAAATCAAGGTATTT.

For the CDR3, the DNA is TGTGCCTTGTGGTTGGGGCGGGAGAAACTCTTT. Protein product: CALWLGREKLF. This chain links TRGV9 with TRGJ1 or TRGJ2. The germline gives CDR1 GITISATS, CDR2 ISYDGTV (reference sequence). The CDR3 contains 11 residues. V was pared by 6 bases and J by 11 bases, with 10 bases of the junction left unmatched.

This clone is large in the sample. The chain has TRGV9 and TRGJ1 or TRGJ2. This CDR3 has 13 residues. V gave up 2 bases and J gave up 0 bases; unmatched junction bases: 1. CDR1 and CDR2 (germline): GITISATS, ISYDGTV (reference sequence). Here the CDR3 DNA reads TGTGCCTTGTGGGAGGAGAATTATTATAAGAAACTCTTT. Translation gives CALWEENYYKKLF.

Relative to its sample, this clone is medium-sized (0.01 to 0.1%). CDR3 coding DNA: TGTGCCTTGTGGGAGCTACTTCAAGAGTTGGGCAAAAAAATCAAGGTATTT. This gives the protein CALWELLQELGKKIKVF. The chain has TRGV9 and TRGJP. The V and J ends lost 3 bases and 4 bases, in that order; junction bases with no gene match: 6. The CDR3 covers 17 residues. Germline V gene sequence: CDR1 GITISATS, CDR2 ISYDGTV (reference sequence).

This clone occurred a few times. A far bigger clonotype differs at one base, so this is likely a read error. The J gene is TRGJ1 or TRGJ2, the V gene TRGV4. This CDR3 spans 11 amino acids. Germline values: CDR1 EGSTGY, CDR2 YDSYTSSV. V lost 11 bases to trimming and J lost 0 bases; unmatched junction nucleotides: 4. In nucleotides, the CDR3 is TGTGCCATCACGAATTATTATAAGAAACTCTTT. This translates into CAITNYYKKLF.

By its share, this clone is large. V usage is TRGV9 and J usage is TRGJ1 or TRGJ2. Germline lookup yields CDR1 GITISATS and CDR2 ISYDGTV (reference sequence). The CDR3 spans 13 residues. V dropped 3 bases and J dropped 0; count of bases not matched to a gene: 2. The CDR3, as DNA: TGTGCCTTGTGGGAGCTGAATTATTATAAGAAACTCTTT. Residues: CALWELNYYKKLF.

This clone was counted only a few times. Compared with germline, one end of the junction differs, possibly owing to a read error. V usage is TRGV4 and J usage is TRGJ1 or TRGJ2. Germline-derived CDR1 and CDR2 are EGSTGY and YDSYTSSV. The CDR3 runs to 16 residues. The CDR3, as DNA: TGCGCCACCTGGGATGTTTACGGCCCAAATTATTATAAGAAACTCTTT. Its protein is CATWDVYGPNYYKKLF.

This clone has more than one count but fewer than ten. Since a far larger clone is one base different, this is likely a read error. The sample contains more than one DNA sequence encoding this CDR3. The chain combines TRGV9 with TRGJP. CDR3 size: 17 residues. Germline-derived CDR1 and CDR2 are GITISATS and ISYDGTV (reference sequence). The CDR3 loop is CALWEVQKELGKKIKVF. For the CDR3, the DNA is TGTGCCTTGTGGGAGGTGCAAAAAGAGTTGGGCAAAAAGATCAAGGTATTT.

This clone is medium-sized. Within the sample, other DNA sequences also encode this same CDR3. The chain employs TRGV9 and TRGJP. Germline V gene lookup returns CDR1 GITISATS and CDR2 ISYDGTV (reference sequence). The J segment lost 7 bases and the V segment lost 0 bases, leaving 6 bases of the junction unmatched. This CDR3 has 17 residues. CDR3 DNA sequence: TGTGCCTTGTGGGAGGTGCGGAGGGAGTTGGGCAAAAAAATCAAGGTATTT. It encodes CALWEVRRELGKKIKVF.

By sample share, this clone is medium-sized. This chain joins TRGV2 and TRGJ1 or TRGJ2. The trim removed 0 bases at V and 5 bases at J, leaving 4 bases unmatched. The germline CDR1 and CDR2 sequences are EGSNGY and YDSYNSKV. The CDR3 contains 13 residues. Here the CDR3 DNA reads TGTGCCACCTGGGACGGGCAAGATTATAAGAAACTCTTT. Its protein is CATWDGQDYKKLF.

A remark on this clone: One junction end disagrees with the germline gene, perhaps due to a read error. The rearrangement joins TRGV9 to TRGJP. Germline CDR1 is GITISATS and CDR2 is ISYDGTV (reference sequence). This CDR3 contains 17 residues. The CDR3 sequence is CALWEPPQELGKKIEVF. Here the CDR3 DNA reads TGTGCCTTGTGGGAGCCGCCTCAAGAGTTGGGCAAAAAAATCGAGGTATTT.

Judged by abundance, this clone is medium-sized. This chain connects TRGV4 to TRGJ1 or TRGJ2. In germline, CDR1 is EGSTGY, CDR2 YDSYTSSV. V lost 3 bases and J lost 6; bases outside the gene matches: 5. This CDR3 is 12 amino acids long. DNA of the CDR3: TGTGCCACCTGGGATTTCGGTTATAAGAAACTCTTT. Translated: CATWDFGYKKLF.

This clone has a handful of counts. For this DNA, TCRdb reports the protein of a much larger clone, which diverges at residue 5, most likely from a read error; the protein presented here is translated directly from the DNA. V usage is TRGV9 and J usage is TRGJP. The CDR3 is made up of 16 amino acids. Looked up from germline, CDR1 is GITISATS and CDR2 is ISYDGTV (reference sequence). With 5 bases clipped from V and 7 bases from J, the junction kept 8 bases outside the gene matches. CDR3 protein: CALWGLTELGKKIKVF. CDR3 nucleotide sequence: TGTGCCTTGTGGGGGCTCACCGAGTTGGGCAAAAAAATCAAGGTATTT.

In its sample, this clone ranks as medium-sized (0.01 to 0.1%). The chain links TRGV3 to TRGJP2. CDR1 is VTNTFY and CDR2 is YDVSTARD in the germline V gene (reference sequence). This CDR3 has 15 residues. Trimming cost V 0 bases and J 5 bases; bases outside gene matches: 6. As DNA, the CDR3 is TGTGCCACCTGGGACAGGCCGGGCAGTGATTGGATCAAGACGTTT. Its protein is CATWDRPGSDWIKTF.

By proportion, this clone is medium-sized (0.01 to 0.1%). The sample carries other DNA sequences with the same CDR3. This chain uses TRGV9 with TRGJP. CDR3 length: 16 residues. Per germline, CDR1 GITISATS and CDR2 ISYDGTV (reference sequence). With 3 bases clipped from V and 4 bases from J, the junction kept 3 bases outside the gene matches. CDR3 region: CALWEFQELGKKIKVF. In DNA, the CDR3 is TGTGCCTTGTGGGAGTTCCAAGAGTTGGGCAAAAAAATCAAGGTATTT.

With regard to this clone: At one end the junction does not follow the germline gene, possibly because of a read error. This specimen includes other DNA sequences encoding the same CDR3. The gene calls are TRGV9 and TRGJP. The germline CDR1 and CDR2 sequences are GITISATS and ISYDGTV (reference sequence). CDR3 size: 16 residues. CDR3 region: CALWDAKELGKKIKVF. The CDR3 DNA is TGTGCCTTGTGGGATGCCAAAGAGTTGGGCAAAAAAATCAAAGTATTT.

As concerns this clone: The sample contains more than one DNA sequence encoding this CDR3. The chain combines TRGV9 with TRGJP. Trimming cost V 0 bases and J 4 bases; bases outside gene matches: 3. Germline CDR1 reads GITISATS; CDR2 reads ISYDGTV (reference sequence). CDR3 length equals 17 residues. The CDR3 nucleotides are TGTGCCTTGTGGGAGGTGGCTCAAGAGTTGGGCAAAAAAATCAAGGTATTT. This translates into CALWEVAQELGKKIKVF.

Sample share makes this clone large. The sample contains more than one DNA sequence encoding this CDR3. The rearrangement links TRGV9 to TRGJP. Germline assignment: CDR1 GITISATS and CDR2 ISYDGTV (reference sequence). The length of the CDR3 is 16 residues. The V gene end was trimmed by 0 bases and the J gene end by 6 bases; junction bases not matched to a gene: 2. DNA of the CDR3: TGTGCCTTGTGGGAGGTGTCAGAGTTGGGCAAAAAAATCAAGGTATTT. Translated, it gives CALWEVSELGKKIKVF.

This clone was counted a few times. The likely explanation is a read error, given a far larger clone one base away. The chain carries TRGV9 and TRGJ1 or TRGJ2. CDR3 length equals 11 residues. From germline, CDR1 is GITISATS and CDR2 ISYDGTV (reference sequence). This CDR3 is CALWPYYKRLF. The CDR3, as DNA: TGTGCCTTGTGGCCTTATTATAAGAGACTCTTT.

Within the sample, this clone is medium-sized. The chain couples TRGV4 to TRGJ1 or TRGJ2. The V gene's germline CDR1 is EGSTGY and CDR2 YDSYTSSV. Unmatched junction bases numbered 2, after V lost 0 bases and J lost 3 bases. The CDR3 is 13 amino acids. The chain's CDR3 is CATWDGFYYKKLF. The CDR3 nucleotides read TGTGCCACCTGGGATGGGTTTTATTATAAGAAACTCTTT.

In this sample, this clone turned up a few times. TCRdb lists the protein of a much larger clone for this DNA, which differs at residue 12, so this is likely a read error; the protein given here is translated from the DNA itself. V and J are TRGV9 and TRGJP. Germline lookup yields CDR1 GITISATS and CDR2 ISYDGTV (reference sequence). CDR3 length equals 17 residues. The CDR3 DNA reads TGTGCCTTGTGGGAGGCACTAGAAGAGTTGGGCGAAAAAATCAAGGTATTT. This codes for CALWEALEELGEKIKVF.

As for this clone: An end of the junction does not agree with germline; a read error may underlie this. The V gene is TRGV9, the J gene TRGJP. Germline CDR1 reads GITISATS; CDR2 reads ISYDGTV (reference sequence). The length of the CDR3 is 15 residues. CDR3 region: CALWDQGLGKKIKVF. CDR3 nucleotide sequence: TGTGCCTTGTGGGATCAGGGGTTGGGTAAAAAAATCAAGGTATTT.

The table lists this clone with a few counts. Just one base apart from a much larger clone, this may be a read error. Other DNA sequences from this sample encode an identical CDR3 as well. The chain has TRGV9 and TRGJP. CDR1 and CDR2 (germline): GITISATS, ISYDGTV (reference sequence). The CDR3 has 14 amino acids. CDR3 nucleotides: TGTGCCTTGTGGGAGCTTTCGGGCAAAAAGATCAAGGTATTT. It yields the protein CALWELSGKKIKVF.

By proportion, this clone is medium-sized. J is TRGJP2 and V is TRGV9. The length of the CDR3 is 11 residues. In germline, CDR1 is GITISATS, CDR2 ISYDGTV (reference sequence). The junction had 8 bases not matched to a gene; V was cut back by 8 bases and J by 11 bases. CDR3 sequence reads: CALYGGWIKTF. CDR3 sequence (DNA): TGTGCCTTGTACGGGGGCTGGATCAAGACGTTT.